This TCR beta chain originates from a study of Graves' ophthalmopathy and Graves' hyperthyroidism. Study-wide results and limits: Most thyroid clonotypes expanded beyond 0.001 frequency were also found in blood.

Trimming cost V 4 bases and J 0 bases, with 14 bases left between them. This CDR3 spans 17 amino acids. Germline-derived CDR1 and CDR2 are SGHRS and YFSETQ. For repertoire sequencing, the TCR beta CDR3 regions were amplified from RNA transcripts. After a first-round RT-PCR with HTBI primers, a second-round multiplex PCR was run. TCRdb reprocessed the multiplex PCR reads with MiXCR, giving one entry per CDR3 protein. The table has roughly 350,000 distinct CDR3 sequences, about 17% seen once. Comments on this clonotype: Its antigen is undetermined.

The diagnosis combined clinical symptoms, thyroxine, TRAb, thyroid ultrasound and orbital computed tomography scans. The starting material, 10 ml of fresh peripheral blood, provided the PBMCs. The chain employs TRBV5-1 and TRBJ2-6; the D is unclear. The sequence derives from an adult woman with stable Graves' hyperthyroidism. The sequenced sample consisted of peripheral blood. The CDR3 protein is CASSLRTGSSGANVLTF. The CDR3 nucleotides read TGCGCCAGCAGCCTCAGGACGGGCTCCTCTGGGGCCAACGTCCTGACTTTC.